This TCR beta chain derives from a study of T cell changes during pregnancy in multiple sclerosis (dated by TCRdb to the late 2010s). Study-level background: In women with multiple sclerosis, the researchers looked at how the T cell repertoire shifted as pregnancy progressed.

Comment on this clone: There is no known antigen for this receptor. Base qualities are not provided; no much larger clone lies one nucleotide away.

Library method: the immunoSEQ multiplex PCR assay. TCRdb carries this immuneACCESS record with in-frame sequences only. Its versions omit some clonotypes, under half of them owing to an unresolved V gene in the studies checked, with the rest unexplained. For this sample there are 45,000 to 55,000 clones; 90% appear just once. Approximately 1.5% of the sample belongs to the ten largest clones. V is pruned by 3 bases and J by 4 bases, leaving 5 bases of the junction without a gene match. CDR1 ENHRY and CDR2 SYGVKD are derived from the germline V gene. Taken from cysteine to phenylalanine, the CDR3 has 14 residues. The entry retains the CDR3 DNA only, 42 bases that are in frame from base 1.

This TCR was sampled from a female donor in good health, enrolled as a control in a pregnancy study. The source material was peripheral blood, sampled in the first trimester of pregnancy. This chain joins TRBV10-3 to TRBJ1-2, and 7 junctional nucleotides match TRBD1. The CDR3 region reads CAISDETGFYGYTF. The bases are TGTGCCATCAGTGACGAGACAGGGTTCTATGGCTACACCTTC.